This TCR beta chain was recorded in a study of CD8+ T cells in alopecia areata. Study context: The protocol delivered tofacitinib for 6 to 18 months, then withdrew it for 6 months. Percent of scalp involved defined treated patients' severity scores.

The CDR3 sequence is 13 residues long. Looked up from germline, CDR1 is GTSNPN and CDR2 is SVGIG (reference sequence). V was clipped by 2 bases and J by 5 bases, with 10 bases between them. Treatment described: oral pan-JAK inhibitor, 5-10 mg twice daily. PBMCs yielded sorted CD4+ and CD8+ T cells. A word on this clone: Its antigen remains unidentified.

Overall study findings and caveats: Both scalp clonality and the expanded CD8+ clones among the top 100 showed a significant decrease with tofacitinib.

cDNA reverse transcribed from extracted RNA served as the sequencing template. Measured with immunoSEQ multiplex PCR; TCRdb has only the in-frame clones, and not every one. The table shows 150,000 to 200,000 clones, with approximately 62% occurring only once. The input for sequencing was CD4+ T cells sorted from blood, taken at week 24, from a patient treated with tofacitinib. The sequence was collected from a human donor with alopecia areata. The chain joins TRBV30 to TRBJ1-5; D unresolved. As DNA, the CDR3 is TGTGCCTGGAGTTCCTCAGGAGATCAGCCCCAGCATTTT. The encoded protein is CAWSSSGDQPQHF.